This T cell receptor beta chain is from a study of T cells in Graves' hyperthyroidism and ophthalmopathy (dated by TCRdb to 2018 to 2020). Background for the entire study: Peripheral blood samples were taken at the time of initial diagnosis, prior to any treatment. The roughly 100 discovery patients were randomly divided into training and test sets at a 7:3 ratio. An independent validation cohort of around 19 hyperthyroidism patients and approximately 16 patients who later progressed to ophthalmopathy tested prospective prediction of ophthalmopathy. The study also compared thyroid tissue and blood T-cell repertoires from more than 5 Graves' hyperthyroidism patients. TCR V-J signatures able to tell the groups apart were searched for in a discovery cohort of 90 to 100 patients, of whom about 40 had Graves' ophthalmopathy and more than 55 had stable Graves' hyperthyroidism. The paper reports TCR Vbeta CDR3 sequencing of approximately 140 peripheral blood samples: under 45 ophthalmopathy, under 80 hyperthyroidism and 17 progressor patients. Following sampling, methimazole starting at 30 mg daily was given to hyperthyroidism patients, and high-dose intravenous methylprednisolone was given to ophthalmopathy patients.

Amplification of TCR beta CDR3 regions was carried out from RNA transcripts. The TCR CDR3 was subjected to a first round of RT-PCR using the HTBI primer set and the Qiagen OneStep RT-PCR kit. Libraries were constructed in a second round of multiplex PCR, after which size selection and purification were performed. Sequencing of the libraries was done on an Illumina HiSeq2000 using paired-end 100 bp reads. On the authors' methods: SOAPnuke was used to process the raw data, removing reads that contained adapters or uncalled bases, had a mean Phred below 15, or lacked an exact match to the constant primer or identifier. High-quality paired reads were merged using COPE v1.2.5, and each unique nucleotide sequence was defined as a clonotype. Clonotypes were aligned to IMGT TRBV, TRBD and TRBJ reference segments using MiTCR v1.1. Only V-J combinations with frequency above 0.0001, covering 99.2% of repertoires, were analysed. The TCS score was defined as F50 (clonal expansion) divided by E x V (chaos), with BLOSUM62-based TCRdist calculated between CDR3 peptides within each V-J. Welch's t-statistics and random forest reduced around 520 V-J features to roughly 13, which were used in a naive Bayes classifier (R e1071). The public reads were run again by TCRdb, first through fastp at Q25 and then through MiXCR, and only productive beta chains were kept. Under each unique CDR3 protein, matching rows form one entry showing the most common genes and DNA. In this record, the V and J calls reflect TCRdb's handling and not the investigators' own analysis. Across this sample there are approximately 400,000 distinct CDR3 sequences, with 25% seen only once. Clones ranked in the top ten supply around four fifths of the sample.

Overall study outcomes, separate from this receptor: Sample size was not statistically predetermined, and blinding of investigators to group allocation was not performed. A model built on a 13 V-J signature distinguished ophthalmopathy from stable hyperthyroidism, reaching about 88% sensitivity and around 81% specificity in cross-validation and 80%/75% in testing. Blood samples also contained most of the expanded thyroid clonotypes (frequency above 0.001), which suggests that blood repertoires may reflect thyroid immune responses. In validation, progression to ophthalmopathy was predicted by the model with around 70% sensitivity and approximately 78% specificity, a median of around 5.9 months before onset.

Spanning cysteine to phenylalanine, the CDR3 consists of 14 amino acids. The retained sequence is limited to the CDR3, 42 bases, with the frame set at the first base. V ends up 6 bases short and J 9 bases short, with an unmatched junction base count of 8. Stable Graves' hyperthyroidism was defined as the absence of progression to ophthalmopathy over 18 months of follow-up. The hyperthyroidism patients were between 18 and 65 years old and newly diagnosed, with a disease duration of less than 2 months. Exclusion was applied to patients with uncontrolled infections, other autoimmune diseases, pregnancy or lactation. Clinical symptoms, serum thyroxine and TRAb, thyroid ultrasound, and orbital computed tomography formed the basis for the diagnoses. Ficoll-Paque density gradient centrifugation was used to isolate PBMCs from about 9.4 ml of fresh peripheral blood. Total RNA was extracted with Trizol reagent, and quality was checked on an Agilent 2100 Bioanalyzer.

As regards this clonotype: What antigen it recognizes has not been identified. No base qualities exist here, and no much larger clone lies one base off it.

Sequencing was done on a sample of blood. The rearranged chain carries TRBV12-3 or TRBV12-4 and TRBJ1-6, with 7 bases aligning to TRBD1. The origin of this receptor is a man between 50 and 59 years old with Graves' hyperthyroidism. The CDR3 here reads CASSLTGFGSPLHF. The DNA sequence is given as TGTGCCAGCAGCTTGACAGGGTTTGGTTCACCCCTCCACTTT.